This TCR beta chain was identified in a study of Ad26.COV2.S vaccination and SARS-CoV-2 variants. About the research overall: The authors gave Ad26.COV2.S intramuscularly, either once or twice 56 days apart. Regarding the study as a whole: Spike-specific TCR breadth ran higher among vaccine recipients than placebo recipients. There was a possibility that the TCR breadth and depth analyses underestimated total T cell responses. Vaccinees and placebo recipients showed similar non-spike TCR breadth.

Concerning this clone: Its target is unknown.

This CDR3 contains 14 residues. V lost 4 bases, J lost 3 bases, and 4 bases stayed unmatched. Looked up from germline, CDR1 is SGHDT and CDR2 is YYEEEE. Treatment noted: some 20 received Ad26.COV2.S at low or high dose, single or two shots; about five received placebo; per-sample allocation not given. Day 63 after the first vaccine or placebo injection was the time point for sampling. Sequencing was performed with immunoSEQ multiplex PCR; in TCRdb, only in-frame clones are kept and a portion is missing. The data contain hundreds of thousands of clones, around 89% of them singletons. The sequence was collected from a person between 18 and 65 years old who received the Ad26.COV2.S COVID-19 vaccine or a placebo. Specimen: peripheral blood, collected in a trial of Ad26.COV2.S vaccine versus placebo. V is TRBV5-6 and J is TRBJ2-7, with 10 bases identical to TRBD2. The CDR3 here is CASSPAGGLYEQYF. The CDR3 nucleotides read TGTGCCAGCAGCCCAGCGGGAGGGCTCTACGAGCAGTACTTC.